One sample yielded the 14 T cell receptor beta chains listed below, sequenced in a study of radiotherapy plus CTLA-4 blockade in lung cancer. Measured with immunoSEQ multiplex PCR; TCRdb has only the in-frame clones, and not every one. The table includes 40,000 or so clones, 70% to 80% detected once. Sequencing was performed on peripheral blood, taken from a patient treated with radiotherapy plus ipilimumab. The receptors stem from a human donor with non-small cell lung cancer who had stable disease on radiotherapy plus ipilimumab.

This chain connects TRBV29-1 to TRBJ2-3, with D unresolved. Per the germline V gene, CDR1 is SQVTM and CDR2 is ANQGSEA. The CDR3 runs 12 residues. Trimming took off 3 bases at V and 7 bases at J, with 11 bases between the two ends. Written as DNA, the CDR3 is TGCAGCGTTGAGGTGGCCCGGAATACGCAGTATTTT. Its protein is CSVEVARNTQYF.

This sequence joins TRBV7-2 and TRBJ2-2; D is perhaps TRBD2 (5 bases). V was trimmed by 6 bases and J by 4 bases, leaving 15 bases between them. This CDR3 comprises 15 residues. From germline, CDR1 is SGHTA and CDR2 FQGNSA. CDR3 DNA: TGTGCCAGCAGTTCCCGACCGGCGGGCACCGGGGAGCTGTTTTTT. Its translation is CASSSRPAGTGELFF.

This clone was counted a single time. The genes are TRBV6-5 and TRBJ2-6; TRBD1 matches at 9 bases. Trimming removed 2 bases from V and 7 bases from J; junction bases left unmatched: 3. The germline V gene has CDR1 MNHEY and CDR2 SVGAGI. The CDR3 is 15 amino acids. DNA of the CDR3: TGTGCCAGCAGTTACCCGGGACAGGGAGCCAACGTCCTGACTTTC. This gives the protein CASSYPGQGANVLTF.

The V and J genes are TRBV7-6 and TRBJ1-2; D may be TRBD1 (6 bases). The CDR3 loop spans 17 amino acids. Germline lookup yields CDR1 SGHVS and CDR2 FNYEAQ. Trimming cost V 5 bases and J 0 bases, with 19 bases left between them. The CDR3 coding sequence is TGTGCCAGCAGCCCTAGCGGGGGGGCATTCTCTAACTATGGCTACACCTTC. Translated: CASSPSGGAFSNYGYTF.

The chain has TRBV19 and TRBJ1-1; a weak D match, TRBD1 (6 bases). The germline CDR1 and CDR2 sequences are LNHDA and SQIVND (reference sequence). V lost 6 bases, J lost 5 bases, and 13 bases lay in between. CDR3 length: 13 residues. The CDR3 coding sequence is TGTGCCAGTAGGCTTCAGGGGCCGACTGAAGCTTTCTTT. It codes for CASRLQGPTEAFF.

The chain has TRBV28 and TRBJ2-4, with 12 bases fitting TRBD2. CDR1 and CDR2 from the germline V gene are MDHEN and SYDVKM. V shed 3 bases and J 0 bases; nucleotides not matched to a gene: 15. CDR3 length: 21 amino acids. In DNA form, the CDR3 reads TGTGCCAGCAGTTTCCAGACTAGCGGGGGCCCCCTTCTGGGAGCCAAAAACATTCAGTACTTC. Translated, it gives CASSFQTSGGPLLGAKNIQYF.

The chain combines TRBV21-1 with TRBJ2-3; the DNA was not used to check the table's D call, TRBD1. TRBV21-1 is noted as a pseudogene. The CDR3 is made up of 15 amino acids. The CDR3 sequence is CASRKGHRRTDTQYF. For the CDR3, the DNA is TGTGCCAGCAGAAAGGGGCACAGGCGCACAGATACGCAGTATTTT.

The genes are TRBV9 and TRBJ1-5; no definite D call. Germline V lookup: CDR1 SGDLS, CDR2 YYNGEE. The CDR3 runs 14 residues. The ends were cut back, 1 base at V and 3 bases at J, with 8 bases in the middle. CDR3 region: CASSVTGNNQPQHF. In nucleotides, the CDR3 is TGTGCCAGCAGCGTAACGGGGAACAATCAGCCCCAGCATTTT.

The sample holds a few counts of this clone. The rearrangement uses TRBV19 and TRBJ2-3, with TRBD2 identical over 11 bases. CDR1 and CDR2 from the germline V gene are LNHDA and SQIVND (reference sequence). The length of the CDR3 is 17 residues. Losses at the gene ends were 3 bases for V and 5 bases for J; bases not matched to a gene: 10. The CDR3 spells CASSIGLAGGLVDTQYF. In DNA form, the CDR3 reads TGTGCCAGTAGTATCGGCCTAGCGGGGGGATTGGTAGATACGCAGTATTTT.

The DNA of the CDR3 is TGTGCCAGCACCTTGGACAAAGCCTACGAGCAGTACGTC. It codes for CASTLDKAYEQYV. V and J are TRBV6-1 and TRBJ2-7, with D maybe TRBD1 (5 bases). The CDR3 loop spans 13 amino acids. V was cut by 7 bases and J by 2 bases, with 12 bases left in between. Germline V gene sequence: CDR1 MNHNS, CDR2 SASEGT.

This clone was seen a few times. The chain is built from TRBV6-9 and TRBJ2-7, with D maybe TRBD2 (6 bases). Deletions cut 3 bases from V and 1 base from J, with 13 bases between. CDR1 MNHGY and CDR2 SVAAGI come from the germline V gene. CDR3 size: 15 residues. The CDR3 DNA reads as TGTGCCAGCAGTTACTCGGGGGACGGATCCTACGAGCAGTACTTC. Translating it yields CASSYSGDGSYEQYF.

Here the CDR3 reads CASRPSTVLNTEAFF. DNA of the CDR3: TGTGCCAGCAGACCCTCGACAGTCTTGAACACTGAAGCTTTCTTT. The chain has TRBV27 and TRBJ1-1; TRBD1 is a possible D gene (5 bases). The CDR3 loop spans 15 amino acids. Germline CDR1 MNHEY, CDR2 SMNVEV (reference sequence). The V and J ends lost 6 bases and 0 bases respectively, with 14 bases between them.

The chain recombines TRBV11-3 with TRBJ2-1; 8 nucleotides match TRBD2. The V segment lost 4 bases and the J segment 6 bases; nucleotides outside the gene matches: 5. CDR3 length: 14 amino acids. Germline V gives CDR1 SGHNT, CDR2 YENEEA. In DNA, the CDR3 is TGTGCCAGCAGCTCCGGGGGGGCAGGCAATGAGCAGTTCTTC. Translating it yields CASSSGGAGNEQFF.

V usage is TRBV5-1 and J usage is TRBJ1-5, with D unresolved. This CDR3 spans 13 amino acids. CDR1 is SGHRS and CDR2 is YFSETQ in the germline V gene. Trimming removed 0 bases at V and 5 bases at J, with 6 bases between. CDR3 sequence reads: CASSLELDQPQHF. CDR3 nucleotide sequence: TGCGCCAGCAGCTTGGAGCTAGATCAGCCCCAGCATTTT. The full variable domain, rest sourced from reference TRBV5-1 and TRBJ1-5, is KAGVTQTPRYLIKTRGQQVTLSCSPISGHRSVSWYQQTPGQGLQFLFEYFSETQRNKGNFPGRFSGRQFSNSRSEMNVSTLELGDSALYLCASSLELDQPQHFGDGTRLSIL.